Below, 22 T cell receptor beta chains from the same sample are listed, as sequenced in a study of vaccination and CD4 T cells after COVID-19. Once obtained from cultured CD4+ T cells, the DNA was sequenced using the Oncomine TCR Beta short-read assay. TCRdb re-analysed the PCR reads in MiXCR, keeping a single row per CDR3 protein. The sample lists under 8,000 distinct CDR3 sequences, approximately 23% occurring once. Their cognate antigens are unknown. The treatment is: roughly 11-day PBMC culture with coronavirus spike peptide pools or control peptides (ViraFEST assay). This material consisted of CD4+ T cells from blood, cultured in vitro, taken after SARS-CoV-2 vaccination. The receptors shown here come from a human donor who had recovered from COVID-19.

The DNA of the CDR3 is TGCGCCAGCAGTCAACCGGAGGACAGGGGATCCGAGACCCAGTACTTC. Translated, it gives CASSQPEDRGSETQYF. The rearrangement joins TRBV23-1 to TRBJ2-5, with 9 bases that match TRBD1. TRBV23-1 is filed as an ORF, its function uncertain. V shed 2 bases and J 5 bases; nucleotides not matched to a gene: 9. The CDR3 length is 16 residues.

This clonotype is medium-sized. The V gene is TRBV7-2, the J gene TRBJ2-7; 12 bases are a match to TRBD2. V lost 6 bases and J lost 1; bases outside the gene matches: 4. The CDR3 is 15 residues long. CDR1 and CDR2 from the germline V gene are SGHTA and FQGNSA. The CDR3: CASRRGLAGSYEQYF. The CDR3 DNA reads as TGTGCCAGCAGACGCGGACTAGCGGGATCCTACGAGCAGTACTTC.

The V call is TRBV6-5, the J call TRBJ2-7; D not certain. The length of the CDR3 is 12 residues. Germline values: CDR1 MNHEY, CDR2 SVGAGI. Deletions cut 0 bases from V and 6 bases from J, with 6 bases between. CDR3 sequence (DNA): TGTGCCAGCAGTTACTCGGAAGTCGAGCAGTACTTC. Translating it yields CASSYSEVEQYF.

This chain joins TRBV6-1 and TRBJ1-3; D is unclear. The CDR3 is 12 amino acids. Germline loops: CDR1 MNHNS, CDR2 SASEGT. The germline V and J ends were trimmed by 4 bases and 8 bases, with 9 bases remaining between them. The CDR3 coding sequence is TGTGCCAGCAGTGCTCAATGGGACACCATATATTTT. This encodes CASSAQWDTIYF.

In its sample, this clonotype ranks as medium-sized. V gene TRBV20-1 combines with J gene TRBJ2-6, with unresolved D. Trimming took off 4 bases at V and 2 bases at J, with 6 bases between the two ends. Per the germline V gene, CDR1 is DFQATT and CDR2 is SNEGSKA (reference sequence). The CDR3 sequence is 13 residues long. The CDR3, as DNA: TGCAGTGCTATCCGGGCTGGGGCCAACGTCCTGACTTTC. Translating gives CSAIRAGANVLTF.

This clonotype is medium-sized (0.01 to 0.1%) by share. The chain carries TRBV7-2 and TRBJ1-5; no clear D gene. The CDR3 consists of 14 residues. V was trimmed by 5 bases and J by 3 bases, leaving 11 bases between them. Germline V gives CDR1 SGHTA, CDR2 FQGNSA. In DNA, the CDR3 is TGTGCCAGCAGCCCAGACGGACTCAATCAGCCCCAGCATTTT. Translated, it gives CASSPDGLNQPQHF.

This clonotype is medium-sized (0.01 to 0.1%) by share. The DNA for the CDR3 is TGTGCCAGCAGTCCCGGGACAGCGTACCAAGAGACCCAGTACTTC. Protein: CASSPGTAYQETQYF. This chain links TRBV6-1 with TRBJ2-5; 7 positions match TRBD1. The CDR3 length is 15 residues. V gave up 5 bases and J gave up 0 bases; unmatched junction bases: 6. In germline, CDR1 is MNHNS, CDR2 SASEGT.

This clonotype has only a few counts. An end of the junction differs from the germline gene, which may be a read error. The V call is TRBV28, the J call TRBJ1-1, with a possible D match to TRBD1 (5 bases). The CDR3 is 15 residues long. Looked up from germline, CDR1 is MDHEN and CDR2 is SYDVKM. The CDR3 is CASSLFRDLRTEAFF. DNA for the CDR3: TGTGCCAGCAGCTTATTCAGGGATTTGCGGACTGAAGCTTTCTTT.

This rearrangement joins TRBV7-2 to TRBJ2-1; D is ambiguous. Looked up from germline, CDR1 is SGHTA and CDR2 is FQGNSA. The CDR3 sequence is 14 residues long. V was pared by 7 bases and J by 0 bases, with 10 bases between. The CDR3 DNA reads TGTGCCAGCATCTTGGGAAGCTCCTACAATGAGCAGTTCTTC. This sequence encodes CASILGSSYNEQFF.

The chain combines TRBV4-1 with TRBJ2-7; D is unresolved. CDR1 MGHRA and CDR2 YSYEKL come from the germline V gene. V lost 0 bases and J 2 bases, leaving 14 bases between the germline ends. This CDR3 is built from 16 residues. CDR3 amino acids: CASSQEGGFYPYEQYF. The CDR3 nucleotides read TGCGCCAGCAGCCAAGAAGGCGGCTTTTACCCCTACGAGCAGTACTTC.

The chain couples TRBV6-8 to TRBJ2-3; the D is unclear. Trimming cost V 7 bases and J 2 bases, with 16 bases left between them. Germline CDR1 MNHGY, CDR2 SAAAGT. CDR3 length: 15 residues. The CDR3 sequence: CASTCFGYHTDTQYF. The CDR3 DNA reads TGTGCCAGCACCTGTTTTGGCTATCACACAGATACGCAGTATTTT.

The table lists this clonotype with a few counts. This chain joins TRBV20-1 and TRBJ1-1; D not certain. This CDR3 comprises 13 residues. V was pared by 0 bases and J by 8 bases, with 13 bases between. Germline loops: CDR1 DFQATT, CDR2 SNEGSKA (reference sequence). In DNA, the CDR3 is TGCAGTGCTAGAGATAATACAGCCGAAGAAGCTTTCTTT. Translating it yields CSARDNTAEEAFF.

The chain couples TRBV2 to TRBJ2-7, with 9 nucleotides matching TRBD1. The J segment lost 0 bases and the V segment lost 10 bases, leaving 10 bases of the junction unmatched. Germline CDR1 and CDR2: SNHLY and FYNNEI. The CDR3 runs 15 residues. Here the CDR3 reads CATQGWGQGSYEQYF. The CDR3 coding sequence is TGTGCCACCCAGGGTTGGGGACAGGGCTCCTACGAGCAGTACTTC.

By proportion, this clonotype is medium-sized. This chain links TRBV20-1 with TRBJ2-7; D not resolved. Germline values: CDR1 DFQATT, CDR2 SNEGSKA (reference sequence). V was clipped by 0 bases and J by 2 bases, with 5 bases between them. The CDR3 spans 12 residues. This CDR3 is CSARDPAYEQYF. Here the CDR3 DNA reads TGCAGTGCTAGAGATCCGGCCTACGAGCAGTACTTC.

The chain combines TRBV20-1 with TRBJ2-4; TRBD2 agrees at 12 bases. V dropped 5 bases and J dropped 0; count of bases not matched to a gene: 2. Per germline, CDR1 DFQATT and CDR2 SNEGSKA (reference sequence). This CDR3 spans 15 amino acids. CDR3 bases: TGCAGTGCTGAACTAGCGGGGGGAGCCAAAAACATTCAGTACTTC. Amino acids: CSAELAGGAKNIQYF.

By sample fraction, this clonotype is medium-sized. V is TRBV7-2 and J is TRBJ2-7, with D perhaps matching TRBD2 (6 bases). CDR1 and CDR2 from the germline V gene are SGHTA and FQGNSA. This CDR3 contains 14 residues. The V end lost 5 bases, the J end lost 3 bases, and 14 bases lay between the germline ends. The CDR3 loop reads CASSALTRVYEQYF. The CDR3 region has the DNA TGTGCCAGCAGCGCGCTGACTAGAGTCTACGAGCAGTACTTC.

The chain carries TRBV6-5 and TRBJ1-2; 7 nucleotides agree with TRBD1. The ends lost 4 bases at V and 7 bases at J; junction bases unmatched: 9. Germline CDR1 and CDR2: MNHEY and SVGAGI. This CDR3 comprises 14 residues. CDR3 amino acids: CASSSDRTSGGYTF. The CDR3 bases are TGTGCCAGCAGTTCGGACAGGACCTCTGGTGGCTACACCTTC.

The DNA for the CDR3 is TGTGCCAGCTCACCAGGACTCGTATCGGGCGAGCAGTACTTC. It yields the protein CASSPGLVSGEQYF. This chain uses TRBV18 with TRBJ2-7; D might be TRBD2 (5 bases). The length of the CDR3 is 14 residues. V was clipped by 2 bases and J by 6 bases, with 14 bases between them. Germline V gene lookup returns CDR1 KGHSH and CDR2 LQKENI. Drawing the rest from reference TRBV18 and TRBJ2-7, the complete variable domain is NAGVMQNPRHLVRRRGQEARLRCSPMKGHSHVYWYRQLPEEGLKFMVYLQKENIIDESGMPKERFSAEFPKEGPSILRIQQVVRGDSAAYFCASSPGLVSGEQYFGPGTRLTVT.

There are a few counts of this clonotype. The gene calls are TRBV6-1 and TRBJ1-1, with a possible D match to TRBD1 (6 bases). Germline values: CDR1 MNHNS, CDR2 SASEGT. Trimming stripped 6 bases from V and 5 bases from J, with 13 bases between. The CDR3 runs to 13 residues. For the CDR3, the DNA is TGTGCCAGCAGGGTGGCAGGGGTAACTGAAGCTTTCTTT. Its translation is CASRVAGVTEAFF.

By proportion, this clonotype is medium-sized. V and J are TRBV20-1 and TRBJ2-7; 11 bases map to TRBD2. Germline values: CDR1 DFQATT, CDR2 SNEGSKA (reference sequence). V lost 3 bases to trimming and J lost 4 bases; unmatched junction nucleotides: 2. The CDR3 has 13 residues. CDR3 sequence reads: CSASPSGRYEQYF. The DNA of the CDR3 is TGCAGTGCTAGCCCTAGCGGGAGGTACGAGCAGTACTTC.

The DNA of the CDR3 is TGCGCCAGCAGCCACCTCGGGGCGGCCGCTTACAATGAGCAGTTCTTC. Protein: CASSHLGAAAYNEQFF. The rearrangement joins TRBV4-3 to TRBJ2-1, with D perhaps being TRBD1 or TRBD2 (5 bases each). V dropped 3 bases and J dropped 4 bases, with 16 bases sitting between them. This CDR3 contains 16 residues. Germline V gene lookup returns CDR1 LGHNA and CDR2 YSLEER.

In this sample, this clonotype turned up once. V usage is TRBV11-3 and J usage is TRBJ2-3; the match to TRBD2 covers 8 bases. Per germline, CDR1 SGHNT and CDR2 YENEEA. CDR3 length: 15 amino acids. The trim removed 4 bases at V and 2 bases at J, leaving 5 bases unmatched. CDR3 in DNA: TGTGCCAGCAGCTCCGGGACTAGTATCACAGATACGCAGTATTTT. As protein: CASSSGTSITDTQYF.